The rows below give T cell receptor beta chains drawn from one sample of a study of cytomegalovirus exposure and HLA in healthy donors. Assay: immunoSEQ multiplex PCR; the TCRdb copy retains only in-frame clones and omits some. The sample lists 150,000 to 200,000 clones; approximately 80% were seen once. Material: PBMCs. These TCRs come from a woman under 30 in good health and CMV-seropositive. The CDR3 runs from the conserved cysteine through the conserved F or W. A D gene is named only where the DNA matches it firmly. A clone size is listed for some rows: how often the clone was seen (once, few, many), or a class if it is expanded.

j_call v_call d_call clone_size cdr3_aa cdr3_nt
TRBJ2-1 TRBV7-9 TRBD2 NA CASSLTSGRHNEQFF TGTGCCAGCAGCCTGACTAGCGGGAGGCACAATGAGCAGTTCTTC
TRBJ1-1 TRBV16 NA NA CASSQSAGEAFF TGTGCCAGCAGCCAATCCGCCGGTGAAGCTTTCTTT
TRBJ1-1 TRBV27 NA NA CASSFSDTNTEAFF TGTGCCAGCAGTTTCTCGGACACGAACACTGAAGCTTTCTTT
TRBJ2-5 TRBV4-3 NA NA CASSQVVRQGETQYF TGCGCCAGCAGCCAAGTGGTACGGCAGGGGGAGACCCAGTACTTC
TRBJ1-1 TRBV4-1 NA NA CASSRQVWNTEAFF TGCGCCAGCAGCCGACAGGTCTGGAACACTGAAGCTTTCTTT
TRBJ1-2 TRBV21-1 NA NA CASPLGDSYGYTF TGTGCCTCCCCATTGGGGGACTCCTATGGCTACACCTTC
TRBJ2-1 TRBV7-3 TRBD2 NA CASSPPGLEYNEQFF TGTGCCAGCAGCCCACCGGGACTAGAGTACAATGAGCAGTTCTTC
TRBJ2-7 TRBV9 NA once CASSVGGSSSYEQYF TGTGCCAGCAGCGTAGGTGGGAGCAGCTCCTACGAGCAGTACTTC
TRBJ2-1 TRBV4-2 NA NA CASSTTVSSYNEQFF TGTGCCAGCAGCACGACAGTTAGCTCCTACAATGAGCAGTTCTTC
TRBJ1-1 TRBV18 NA NA CASSPGTLNTEAFF TGTGCCAGCTCACCAGGCACCCTGAACACTGAAGCTTTCTTT
TRBJ2-1 TRBV2 TRBD2 NA CASSEAPAGGANEQFF TGTGCCAGCAGTGAAGCGCCAGCGGGGGGTGCCAATGAGCAGTTCTTC
TRBJ2-1 TRBV19 TRBD2 few CASSGASGGAVNEQFF TGTGCCAGTAGTGGGGCTAGCGGGGGGGCGGTCAATGAGCAGTTCTTC
TRBJ1-3 TRBV10-1 NA NA CASSPGYGNTIYF TGCGCCAGCAGCCCGGGATACGGAAACACCATATATTTT
TRBJ1-1 TRBV5-1 TRBD1 NA CASSLGLGQSNTEAFF TGCGCCAGCAGCTTGGGCTTGGGACAGTCGAACACTGAAGCTTTCTTT
TRBJ2-6 TRBV19 NA NA CASSTRGAGGANVLTF TGTGCCAGTAGTACACGGGGGGCCGGTGGGGCCAACGTCCTGACTTTC
TRBJ1-2 TRBV19 NA NA CASSTQGRAAYGYTF TGTGCCAGTAGTACCCAGGGGAGGGCCGCCTATGGCTACACCTTC